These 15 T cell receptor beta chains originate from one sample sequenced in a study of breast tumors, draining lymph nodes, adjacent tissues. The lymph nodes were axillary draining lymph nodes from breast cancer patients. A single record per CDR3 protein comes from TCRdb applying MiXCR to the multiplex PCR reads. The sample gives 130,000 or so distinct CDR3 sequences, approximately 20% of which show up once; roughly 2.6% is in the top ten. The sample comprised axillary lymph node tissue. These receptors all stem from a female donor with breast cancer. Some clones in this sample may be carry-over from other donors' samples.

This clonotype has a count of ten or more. CDR3 coding DNA: TGTGCCAGCAGGACTAGCGGAGGCACAGATACGCAGTATTTT. This gives the protein CASRTSGGTDTQYF. J is TRBJ2-3 and V is TRBV11-2; 9 nucleotides align to TRBD2. The length of the CDR3 is 14 residues. J lost 1 base, V lost 6 bases, and 2 bases had no gene match. From germline, CDR1 is SGHAT and CDR2 FQNNGV.

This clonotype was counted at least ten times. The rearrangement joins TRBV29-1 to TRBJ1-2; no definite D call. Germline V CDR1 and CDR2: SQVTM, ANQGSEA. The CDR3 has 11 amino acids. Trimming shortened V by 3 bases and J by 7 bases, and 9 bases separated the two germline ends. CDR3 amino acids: CSVEGRGGYTF. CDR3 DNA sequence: TGCAGCGTTGAGGGCCGGGGTGGCTACACCTTC.

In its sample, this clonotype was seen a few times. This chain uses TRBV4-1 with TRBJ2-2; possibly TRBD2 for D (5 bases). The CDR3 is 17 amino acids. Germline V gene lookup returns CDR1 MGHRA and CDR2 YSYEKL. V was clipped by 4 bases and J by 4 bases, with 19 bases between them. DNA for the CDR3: TGCGCCAGCAGCCCCCGCGGTACCCGGAGGTCCACCGGGGAGCTGTTTTTT. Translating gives CASSPRGTRRSTGELFF.

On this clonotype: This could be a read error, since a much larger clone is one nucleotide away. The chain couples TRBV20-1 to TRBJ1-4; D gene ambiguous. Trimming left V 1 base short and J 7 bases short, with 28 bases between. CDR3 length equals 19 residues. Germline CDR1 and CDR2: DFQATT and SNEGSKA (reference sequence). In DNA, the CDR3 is TGCAGTGCTAGAGGGTCTTCAAGCACGGGCAGGCCAGCTAGTGAAAAACTGTTTTTT. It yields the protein CSARGSSSTGRPASEKLFF.

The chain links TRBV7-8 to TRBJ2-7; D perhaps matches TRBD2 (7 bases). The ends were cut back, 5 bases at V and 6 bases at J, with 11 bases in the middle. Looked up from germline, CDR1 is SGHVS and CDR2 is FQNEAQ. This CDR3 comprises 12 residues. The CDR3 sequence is CASSRRGGEQYF. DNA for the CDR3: TGTGCCAGCAGCCGGAGGGGGGGCGAGCAGTACTTC.

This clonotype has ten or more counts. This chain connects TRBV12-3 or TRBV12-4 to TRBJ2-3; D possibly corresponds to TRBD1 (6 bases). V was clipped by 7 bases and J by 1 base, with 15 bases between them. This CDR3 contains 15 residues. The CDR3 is CASTLISGGTDTQYF. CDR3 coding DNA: TGTGCCAGCACCCTAATCTCAGGGGGCACAGATACGCAGTATTTT.

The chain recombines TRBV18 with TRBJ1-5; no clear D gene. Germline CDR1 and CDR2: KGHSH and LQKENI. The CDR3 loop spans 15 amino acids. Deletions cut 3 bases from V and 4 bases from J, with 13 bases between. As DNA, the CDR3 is TGTGCCAGCTCACCTCGACCCGATAATAATCAGCCCCAGCATTTT. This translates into CASSPRPDNNQPQHF.

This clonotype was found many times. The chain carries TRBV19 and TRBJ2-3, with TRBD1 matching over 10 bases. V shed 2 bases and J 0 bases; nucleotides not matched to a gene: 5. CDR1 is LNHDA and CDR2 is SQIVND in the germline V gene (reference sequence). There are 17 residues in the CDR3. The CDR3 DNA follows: TGTGCCAGTAGTATAACCGGGACAGGGGCCAGCACAGATACGCAGTATTTT. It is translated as CASSITGTGASTDTQYF.

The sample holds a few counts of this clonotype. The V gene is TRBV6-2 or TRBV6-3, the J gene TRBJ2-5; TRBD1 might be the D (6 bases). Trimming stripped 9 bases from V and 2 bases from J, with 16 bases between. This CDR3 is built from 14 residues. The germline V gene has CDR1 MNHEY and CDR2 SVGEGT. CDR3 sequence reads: CASTSTGWQETQYF. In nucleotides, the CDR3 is TGTGCCAGTACTAGTACAGGGTGGCAAGAGACCCAGTACTTC.

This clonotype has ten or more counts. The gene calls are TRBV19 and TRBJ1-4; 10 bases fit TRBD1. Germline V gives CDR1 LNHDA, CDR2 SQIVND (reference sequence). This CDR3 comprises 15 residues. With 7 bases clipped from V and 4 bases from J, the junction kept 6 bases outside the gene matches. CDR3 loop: CASTDRGLGNEKLFF. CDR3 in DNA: TGTGCCAGTACCGACAGGGGGCTGGGTAATGAAAAACTGTTTTTT.

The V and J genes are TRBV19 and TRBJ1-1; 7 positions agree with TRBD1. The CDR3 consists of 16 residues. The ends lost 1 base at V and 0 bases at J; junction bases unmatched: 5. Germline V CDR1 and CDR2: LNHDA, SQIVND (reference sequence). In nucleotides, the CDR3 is TGTGCCAGTAGTATAGGAGGGACAGCCATGAACACTGAAGCTTTCTTT. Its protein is CASSIGGTAMNTEAFF.

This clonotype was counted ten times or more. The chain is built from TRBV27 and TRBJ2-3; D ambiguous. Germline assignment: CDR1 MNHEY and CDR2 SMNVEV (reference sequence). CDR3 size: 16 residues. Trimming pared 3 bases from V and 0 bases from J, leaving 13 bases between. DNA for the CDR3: TGTGCCAGCAGTTTTTTAGGAACCCCTAGCACAGATACGCAGTATTTT. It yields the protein CASSFLGTPSTDTQYF.

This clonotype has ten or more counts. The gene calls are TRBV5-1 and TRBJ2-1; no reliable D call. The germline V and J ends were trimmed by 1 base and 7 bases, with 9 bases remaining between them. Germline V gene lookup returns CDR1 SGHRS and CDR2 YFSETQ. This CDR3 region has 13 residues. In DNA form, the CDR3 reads TGCGCCAGCAGCTTGTACAGTTTAAATGAGCAGTTCTTC. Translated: CASSLYSLNEQFF.

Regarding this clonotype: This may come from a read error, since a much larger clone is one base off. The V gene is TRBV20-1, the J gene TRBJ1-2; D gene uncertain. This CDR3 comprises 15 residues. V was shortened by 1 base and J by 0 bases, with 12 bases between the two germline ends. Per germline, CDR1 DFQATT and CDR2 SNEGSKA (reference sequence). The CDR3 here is CSARVRVKANYGYTF. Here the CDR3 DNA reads TGCAGTGCTAGAGTGAGGGTCAAGGCTAACTATGGCTACACCTTC.

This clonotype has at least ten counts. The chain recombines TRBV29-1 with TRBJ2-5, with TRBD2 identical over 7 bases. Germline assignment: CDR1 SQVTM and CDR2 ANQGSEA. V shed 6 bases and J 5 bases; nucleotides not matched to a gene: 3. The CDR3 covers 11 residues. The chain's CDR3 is CSVRERETQYF. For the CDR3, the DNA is TGCAGCGTGCGGGAGCGGGAGACCCAGTACTTC.